The sequence of this T cell receptor beta chain was determined in a study of blood T cell repertoires in COVID-19. Germline assignment: CDR1 SGHVS and CDR2 FQNEAQ. The CDR3 spans 15 residues. V shed 0 bases and J shed 6 bases, with 14 bases lying between them. Produced via immunoSEQ multiplex PCR; TCRdb's table is partial and in-frame only. The data show some 96,000 clones, 90% seen once. The clonotype was recovered from a man in his 60s with acute or convalescent COVID-19. V and J are TRBV7-8 and TRBJ1-2, with a weak D call TRBD1 (5 bases). Sequencing used peripheral blood. The CDR3, as DNA: TGTGCCAGCAGCTTAGCAATCAGGGTTATGGATGGCTACACCTTC. It is translated as CASSLAIRVMDGYTF.